Presented here are 5 T cell receptor beta chains from one specimen sequenced in a study of T cells expressing NK-cell markers. TCRdb re-called the 5' RACE reads; every CDR3 protein appears as one record, without DNA. Its table records 550,000 to 600,000 distinct CDR3 sequences. Sequences were obtained from blood T cells: a sorted CD56 or NKG2C T cell subset, CD4+ or CD8+ T cells, or bulk PBMC T cells (not recorded which). The source is a man between 18 and 29 years old in good health.

The rearrangement uses TRBV7-2 and TRBJ2-7; the TCRdb D gene call, TRBD1, has no DNA to confirm it. The CDR3 runs 17 residues. CDR1 SGHTA and CDR2 FQGNSA come from the germline V gene. The CDR3 here is CASSLNLGQGIIDEQYF.

The chain combines TRBV7-2 with TRBJ1-3; without DNA, the TCRdb call of TRBD1 cannot be checked. The germline V gene has CDR1 SGHTA and CDR2 FQGNSA. This CDR3 comprises 15 residues. The CDR3 protein is CASSLGTGAGNTIYF.

This chain uses TRBV5-1 with TRBJ2-7; TCRdb names TRBD1, which stays unverified in the absence of DNA. Per germline, CDR1 SGHRS and CDR2 YFSETQ. CDR3 length: 16 residues. The chain's CDR3 is CASSPTGQGFFYEQYF.

This chain links TRBV29-1 with TRBJ2-7; TCRdb returns TRBD1, unconfirmable since there is no DNA. The CDR3 sequence is 14 residues long. CDR1 is SQVTM, CDR2 ANQGSEA, per germline. CDR3 residues: CSVDTDRVPYEQYF.

CDR3 in amino acids: CASSWMTGEKETQYF. This sequence joins TRBV5-1 and TRBJ2-5; the TCRdb call, TRBD1, lacks DNA for checking. CDR3 length equals 15 residues. Germline lookup yields CDR1 SGHRS and CDR2 YFSETQ.